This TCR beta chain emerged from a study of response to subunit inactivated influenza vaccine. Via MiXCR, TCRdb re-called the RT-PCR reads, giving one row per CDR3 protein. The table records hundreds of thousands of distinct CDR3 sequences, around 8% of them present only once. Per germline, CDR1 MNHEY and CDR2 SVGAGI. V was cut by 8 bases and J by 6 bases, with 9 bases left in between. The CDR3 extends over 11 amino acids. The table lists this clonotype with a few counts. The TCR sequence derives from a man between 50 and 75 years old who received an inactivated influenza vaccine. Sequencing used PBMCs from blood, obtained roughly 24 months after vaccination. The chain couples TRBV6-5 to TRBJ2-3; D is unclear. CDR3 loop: CASLPEDTQYF. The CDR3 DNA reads TGTGCCAGCCTACCCGAGGATACGCAGTATTTT.